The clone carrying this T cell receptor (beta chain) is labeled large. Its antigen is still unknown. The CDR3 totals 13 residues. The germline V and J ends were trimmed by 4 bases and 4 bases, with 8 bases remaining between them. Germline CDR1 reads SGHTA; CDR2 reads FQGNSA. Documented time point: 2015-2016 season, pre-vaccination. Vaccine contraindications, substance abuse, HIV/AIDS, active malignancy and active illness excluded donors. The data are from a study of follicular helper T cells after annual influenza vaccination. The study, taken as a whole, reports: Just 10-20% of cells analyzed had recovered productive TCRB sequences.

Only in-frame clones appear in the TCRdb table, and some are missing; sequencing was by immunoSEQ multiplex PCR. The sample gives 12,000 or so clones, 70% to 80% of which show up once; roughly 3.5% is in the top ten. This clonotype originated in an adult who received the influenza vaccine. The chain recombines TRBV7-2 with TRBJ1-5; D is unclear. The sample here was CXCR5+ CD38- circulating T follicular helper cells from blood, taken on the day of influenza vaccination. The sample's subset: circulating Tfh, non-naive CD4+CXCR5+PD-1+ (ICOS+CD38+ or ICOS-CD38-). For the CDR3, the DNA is TGTGCCAGCAGCTCCTACGATAATCAGCCCCAGCATTTT. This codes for CASSSYDNQPQHF.